One and the same sample provided the 12 T cell receptor beta chains below, sequenced in a study of cytomegalovirus exposure and HLA in healthy donors. PCR used 60 Vbeta primers and 13 Jbeta primers. Profiled with immunoSEQ multiplex PCR; TCRdb holds only in-frame clones, not every one. The sample lists more than 150,000 clones, about 86% occurring once. The material sequenced was PBMCs. The receptors derive from a woman aged 18-29 years in good health and CMV-seropositive.

J is TRBJ1-5 and V is TRBV6-1; 8 positions match TRBD1. Germline loops: CDR1 MNHNS, CDR2 SASEGT. J was trimmed by 4 bases and V by 6 bases; bases with no gene match: 5. The CDR3 runs to 14 residues. The CDR3 sequence: CASSGQGMNQPQHF. The DNA of the CDR3 is TGTGCCAGCAGCGGACAGGGTATGAATCAGCCCCAGCATTTT.

The chain is built from TRBV2 and TRBJ2-1, with 15 positions matching TRBD2. The CDR3 is 17 amino acids. Trimming removed 4 bases from V and 8 bases from J; junction bases left unmatched: 9. The germline gives CDR1 SNHLY, CDR2 FYNNEI. The CDR3: CASSVPGLAGGMDEQFF. DNA of the CDR3: TGTGCCAGCAGTGTACCGGGACTAGCGGGGGGAATGGATGAGCAGTTCTTC.

This sequence joins TRBV18 and TRBJ2-1; D call uncertain. The V and J ends lost 0 bases and 0 bases respectively, with 6 bases between them. Germline-derived CDR1 and CDR2 are KGHSH and LQKENI. This CDR3 is built from 15 residues. CDR3 protein: CASSPPVSSYNEQFF. The CDR3 DNA sequence: TGTGCCAGCTCACCACCGGTTAGCTCCTACAATGAGCAGTTCTTC.

Concerning this clone itself: Relative to the germline gene, one junction end is altered; a read error may explain this. V is TRBV7-7 and J is TRBJ2-1; no reliable D call. The germline gives CDR1 SSHAT, CDR2 FNYEAQ (reference sequence). The CDR3 length is 15 residues. In DNA form, the CDR3 reads TGTGCTAGCAGCTCACTATACTTGCCCTACAATGAGCAGTTCTTC. This translates into CASSSLYLPYNEQFF.

J is TRBJ1-1 and V is TRBV9; D is possibly TRBD1 (5 bases). CDR3 size: 15 residues. Germline CDR1 and CDR2: SGDLS and YYNGEE. The V gene lost 0 bases and the J gene lost 1 base, with 10 bases spanning the gap. The CDR3 coding sequence is TGTGCCAGCAGCGTAGCTCCAGGGCGGAACACTGAAGCTTTCTTT. Its protein is CASSVAPGRNTEAFF.

The V gene is TRBV12-5, the J gene TRBJ2-5; D not resolved. TRBJ2-7 explains the end of the DNA better; the J call may be wrong. Germline V lookup: CDR1 LGHNT, CDR2 FRNRAP. The CDR3 extends over 14 amino acids. CDR3 region: CASGSSGRVSEQYF. Written as DNA, the CDR3 is TGTGCTAGTGGTTCTTCGGGTCGAGTATCCGAGCAGTACTTC.

CDR3 bases: TGTGCCTGGAGTTCTGCGGGGGGCCTTAATGAGCAGTTCTTC. Translation gives CAWSSAGGLNEQFF. The chain uses TRBV30 and TRBJ2-1; 8 bases line up with TRBD2. The junction had 7 bases not matched to a gene; V was cut back by 2 bases and J by 7 bases. Looked up from germline, CDR1 is GTSNPN and CDR2 is SVGIG (reference sequence). The CDR3 runs 14 residues. Complete variable domain (other parts from reference TRBV30 and TRBJ2-1): SQTIHQWPATLVQPVGSPLSLECTVEGTSNPNLYWYRQAAGRGLQLLFYSVGIGQISSEVPQNLSASRPQDRQFILSSKKLLLSDSGFYLCAWSSAGGLNEQFFGPGTRLTVL.

The V and J genes are TRBV4-2 and TRBJ2-5, with a weak D call TRBD2 (6 bases). Trimming left V 3 bases short and J 5 bases short, with 13 bases between. CDR1 and CDR2 from the germline V gene are LGHNA and YNFKEQ. This CDR3 has 14 residues. CDR3 residues: CASSQTFGGETQYF. Written as DNA, the CDR3 is TGTGCCAGCAGCCAGACCTTTGGGGGGGAGACCCAGTACTTC.

This sequence joins TRBV28 and TRBJ2-1, with TRBD2 identical over 8 bases. CDR1 and CDR2 (germline): MDHEN, SYDVKM. Trimming at V came to 4 bases and at J to 4 bases, leaving 15 bases not matched to a gene. The CDR3 extends over 18 amino acids. In DNA form, the CDR3 reads TGTGCCAGCAGTTCTATCCGACCCGGGGGGGACCGGTACAATGAGCAGTTCTTC. Translation gives CASSSIRPGGDRYNEQFF.

This clone was recorded a few times. Other nucleotide sequences in the sample specify the same CDR3. The chain links TRBV7-9 to TRBJ1-4; unclear D gene. Trimming took 0 bases from V and 0 from J, leaving 5 bases between them. Germline V lookup: CDR1 SEHNR, CDR2 FQNEAQ (reference sequence). This CDR3 has 15 amino acids. The chain's CDR3 is CASSLAPATNEKLFF. DNA of the CDR3: TGTGCCAGCAGCTTAGCCCCCGCAACTAATGAAAAACTGTTTTTT.

The chain carries TRBV7-9 and TRBJ1-4; D perhaps matches TRBD1 (5 bases). Per the germline V gene, CDR1 is SEHNR and CDR2 is FQNEAQ (reference sequence). Trimming stripped 5 bases from V and 10 bases from J, with 23 bases between. The CDR3 sequence is 16 residues long. CDR3 sequence (DNA): TGTGCCAGCAGCCCCAGGCAGGGTTCCTACCGAGGAAAACTGTTTTTT. Translation: CASSPRQGSYRGKLFF. The variable domain in full, completed from reference TRBV7-9 and TRBJ1-4, reads DTGVSQNPRHKITKRGQNVTFRCDPISEHNRLYWYRQTLGQGPEFLTYFQNEAQLEKSRLLSDRFSAERPKGSFSTLEIQRTEQGDSAMYLCASSPRQGSYRGKLFFGSGTQLSVL.

This sequence joins TRBV11-2 and TRBJ2-3; 12 bases are shared with TRBD2. This CDR3 is 18 amino acids long. Germline CDR1 is SGHAT and CDR2 is FQNNGV. The V and J ends lost 2 bases and 0 bases, in that order; junction bases with no gene match: 6. DNA for the CDR3: TGTGCCAGCAGCTTACTAGCGGGGGGGCCCCTTAGCACAGATACGCAGTATTTT. As protein: CASSLLAGGPLSTDTQYF.